This T cell receptor (beta chain) comes out of a study of blood T cell repertoires in COVID-19. Study context: Acute-phase and convalescent COVID-19 samples originated in the United States, Italy and Spain. PBMCs, B-cell-depleted T cells, or T cells were the source of the cDNA or gDNA that made up the material.

Authors' data handling: From reference gene primer amplification, estimates of nucleated cell counts were derived. Measured with immunoSEQ multiplex PCR; TCRdb has only the in-frame clones, and not every one. The V and J calls and clone size come from that table; D and trimming were worked out from the DNA. Among 120,000 or so clones listed, over 75% were seen once. This CDR3 comprises 18 residues. Per the germline V gene, CDR1 is GTSNPN and CDR2 is SVGIG (reference sequence). V lost 2 bases to trimming and J lost 0 bases; unmatched junction nucleotides: 10. The genes are TRBV30 and TRBJ2-6; TRBD1 matches 7 bases. Sequencing was carried out using peripheral blood. The clonotype comes from a man older than 75 with active or convalescent COVID-19. The CDR3 region is CAWSIDRVSVSGANVLTF. In nucleotides, the CDR3 is TGTGCCTGGAGTATAGACAGGGTTTCCGTCTCTGGGGCCAACGTCCTGACTTTC.